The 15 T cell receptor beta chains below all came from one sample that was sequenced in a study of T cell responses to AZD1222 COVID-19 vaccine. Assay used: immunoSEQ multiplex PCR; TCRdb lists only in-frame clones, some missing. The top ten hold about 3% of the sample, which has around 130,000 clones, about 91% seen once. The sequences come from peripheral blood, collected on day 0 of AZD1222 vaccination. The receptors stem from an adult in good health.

The CDR3 nucleotides are TGTGCCAGCAACACAGGGCCCACCGGGGAGCTGTTTTTT. Translated: CASNTGPTGELFF. The rearrangement uses TRBV28 and TRBJ2-2, with a tentative D call TRBD1 (6 bases). Trimming took 7 bases from V and 4 from J, leaving 10 bases between them. This CDR3 contains 13 residues. Per the germline V gene, CDR1 is MDHEN and CDR2 is SYDVKM.

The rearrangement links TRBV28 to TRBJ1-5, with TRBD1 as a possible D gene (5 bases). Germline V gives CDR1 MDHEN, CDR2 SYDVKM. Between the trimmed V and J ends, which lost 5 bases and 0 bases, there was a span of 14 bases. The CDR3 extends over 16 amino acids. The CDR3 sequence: CASSPPTVDSNQPQHF. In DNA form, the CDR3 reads TGTGCCAGCAGTCCTCCGACAGTGGATAGCAATCAGCCCCAGCATTTT.

This chain's CDR3 is CASSHLFGASTDTQYF. DNA of the CDR3: TGTGCCAGCAGTCACTTATTTGGTGCTAGCACAGATACGCAGTATTTT. The chain combines TRBV27 with TRBJ2-3; the D is unclear. V was pared by 5 bases and J by 0 bases, with 15 bases between. Germline assignment: CDR1 MNHEY and CDR2 SMNVEV (reference sequence). This CDR3 has 16 amino acids.

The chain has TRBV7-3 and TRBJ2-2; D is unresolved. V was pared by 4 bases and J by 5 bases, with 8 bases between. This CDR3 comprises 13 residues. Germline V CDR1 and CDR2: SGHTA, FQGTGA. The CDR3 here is CASSSRFTGELFF. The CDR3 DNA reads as TGTGCCAGCAGCTCTCGATTTACCGGGGAGCTGTTTTTT.

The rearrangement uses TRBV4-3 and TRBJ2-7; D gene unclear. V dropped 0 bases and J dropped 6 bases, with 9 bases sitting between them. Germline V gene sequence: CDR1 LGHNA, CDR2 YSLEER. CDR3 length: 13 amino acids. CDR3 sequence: CASSQESRSEQYF. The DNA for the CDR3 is TGCGCCAGCAGCCAAGAGAGCAGAAGCGAGCAGTACTTC.

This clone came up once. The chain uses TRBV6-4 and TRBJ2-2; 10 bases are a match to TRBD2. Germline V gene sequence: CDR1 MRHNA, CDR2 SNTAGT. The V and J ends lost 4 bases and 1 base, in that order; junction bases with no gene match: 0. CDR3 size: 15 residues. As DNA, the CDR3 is TGTGCCAGCAGTGCTAGCGGGAGGAACACCGGGGAGCTGTTTTTT. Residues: CASSASGRNTGELFF.

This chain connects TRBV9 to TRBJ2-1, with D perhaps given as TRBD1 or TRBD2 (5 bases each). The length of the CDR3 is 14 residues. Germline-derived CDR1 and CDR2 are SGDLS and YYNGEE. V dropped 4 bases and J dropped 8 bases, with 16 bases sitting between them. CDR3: CASSPLWGRDEQFF. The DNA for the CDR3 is TGTGCCAGCAGCCCCTTATGGGGGAGAGATGAGCAGTTCTTC.

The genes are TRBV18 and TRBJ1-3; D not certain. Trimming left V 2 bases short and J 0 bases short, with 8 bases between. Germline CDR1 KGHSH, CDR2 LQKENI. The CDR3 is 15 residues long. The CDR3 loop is CASSPDGNSGNTIYF. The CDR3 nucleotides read TGTGCCAGCTCACCAGACGGAAACTCTGGAAACACCATATATTTT.

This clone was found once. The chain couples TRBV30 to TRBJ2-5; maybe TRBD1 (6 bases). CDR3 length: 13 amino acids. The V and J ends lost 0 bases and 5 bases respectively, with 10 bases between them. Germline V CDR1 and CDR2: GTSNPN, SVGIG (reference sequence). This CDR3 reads CAWSVTGHETQYF. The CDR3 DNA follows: TGTGCCTGGAGTGTAACGGGACACGAGACCCAGTACTTC.

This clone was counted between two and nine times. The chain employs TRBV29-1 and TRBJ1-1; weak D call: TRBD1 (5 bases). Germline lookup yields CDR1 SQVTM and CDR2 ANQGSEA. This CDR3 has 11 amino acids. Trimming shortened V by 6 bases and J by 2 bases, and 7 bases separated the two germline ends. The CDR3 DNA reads TGCAGCGTGGGGGTAAACACTGAAGCTTTCTTT. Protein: CSVGVNTEAFF. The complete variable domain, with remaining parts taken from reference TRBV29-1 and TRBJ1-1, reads SAVISQKPSRDICQRGTSLTIQCQVDSQVTMMFWYRQQPGQSLTLIATANQGSEATYESGFVIDKFPISRPNLTFSTLTVSNMSPEDSSIYLCSVGVNTEAFFGQGTRLTVV.

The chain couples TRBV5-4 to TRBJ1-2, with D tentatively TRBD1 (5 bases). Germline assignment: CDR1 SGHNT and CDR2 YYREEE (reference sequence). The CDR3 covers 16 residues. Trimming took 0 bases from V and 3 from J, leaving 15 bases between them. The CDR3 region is CASSLAESGLHYGYTF. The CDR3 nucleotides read TGTGCCAGCAGCTTGGCCGAATCGGGGCTTCACTATGGCTACACCTTC. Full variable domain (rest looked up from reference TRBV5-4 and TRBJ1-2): ETGVTQSPTHLIKTRGQQVTLRCSSQSGHNTVSWYQQALGQGPQFIFQYYREEENGRGNFPPRFSGLQFPNYSSELNVNALELDDSALYLCASSLAESGLHYGYTFGSGTRLTVV.

The chain's CDR3 is CASRPGGVHTQYF. CDR3 bases: TGTGCCAGCAGACCTGGGGGGGTACATACGCAGTATTTT. The gene calls are TRBV12-3 or TRBV12-4 and TRBJ2-3; 7 bases line up with TRBD2. V lost 6 bases, J lost 7 bases, and 7 bases stayed unmatched. The CDR3 has 13 amino acids.

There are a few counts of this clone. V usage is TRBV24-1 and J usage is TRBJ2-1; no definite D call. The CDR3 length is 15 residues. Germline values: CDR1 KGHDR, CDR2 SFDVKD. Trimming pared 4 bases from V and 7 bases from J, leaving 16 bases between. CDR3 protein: CATSDASTVLNEQFF. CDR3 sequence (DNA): TGTGCCACCAGTGACGCCTCCACAGTCCTTAATGAGCAGTTCTTC.

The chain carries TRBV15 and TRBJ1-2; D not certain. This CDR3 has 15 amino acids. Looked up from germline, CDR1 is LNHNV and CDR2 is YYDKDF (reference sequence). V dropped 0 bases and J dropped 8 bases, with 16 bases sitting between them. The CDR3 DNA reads TGTGCCACCAGCAGAGATCACGGGTCCGCGCGAGGCTACACCTTC. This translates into CATSRDHGSARGYTF.

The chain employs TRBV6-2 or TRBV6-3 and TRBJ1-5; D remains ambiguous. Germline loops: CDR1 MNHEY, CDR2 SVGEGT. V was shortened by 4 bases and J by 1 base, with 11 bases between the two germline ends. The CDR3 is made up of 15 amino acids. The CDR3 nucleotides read TGTGCCAGCAGTTTGAGTGCTATGAGCAATCAGCCCCAGCATTTT. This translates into CASSLSAMSNQPQHF.